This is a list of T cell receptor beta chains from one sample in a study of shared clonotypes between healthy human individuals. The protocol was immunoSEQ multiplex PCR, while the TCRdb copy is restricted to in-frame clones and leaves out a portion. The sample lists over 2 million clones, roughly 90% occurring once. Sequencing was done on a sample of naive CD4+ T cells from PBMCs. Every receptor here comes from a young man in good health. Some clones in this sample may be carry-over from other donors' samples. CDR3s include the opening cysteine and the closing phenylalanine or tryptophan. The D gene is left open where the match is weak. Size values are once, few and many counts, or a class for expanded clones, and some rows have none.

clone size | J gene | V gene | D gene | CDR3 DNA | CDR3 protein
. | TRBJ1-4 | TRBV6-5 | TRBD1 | TGTGCCAGCAGCTACAGGGGGACAGGCCTGAACGAAAAACTGTTTTTT | CASSYRGTGLNEKLFF
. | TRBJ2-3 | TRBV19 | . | TGTGCCAGTAGCGCAGGGCGGTCTCCAGATACGCAGTATTTT | CASSAGRSPDTQYF
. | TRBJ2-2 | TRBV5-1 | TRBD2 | TGCGCCAGCAGCGGTCGTGTAGCGGGAGGGACGAACACCGGGGAGCTGTTTTTT | CASSGRVAGGTNTGELFF
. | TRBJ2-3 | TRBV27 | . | TGTGCCAGCAGTTTATTCGGACTAAGCGATACGCAGTATTTT | CASSLFGLSDTQYF
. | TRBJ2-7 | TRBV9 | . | TGTGCCAGCAGCGCAGGAGGGCACCTCCCCTACGAGCAGTACTTC | CASSAGGHLPYEQYF
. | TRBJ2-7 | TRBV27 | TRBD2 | TGTGCCAGCAGTTTATCCGGTAGCGGGAGGGCCGGGTACGAGCAGTACTTC | CASSLSGSGRAGYEQYF
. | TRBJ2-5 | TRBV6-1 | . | TGTGCCAGCACGGGACTCGGGAGAGGGGAGACCCAGTACTTC | CASTGLGRGETQYF
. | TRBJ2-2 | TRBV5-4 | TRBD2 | TGTGCCAGCAGCTTGGGCGGGTCCCTAGCGGGATTAAGGGAGCTGTTTTTT | CASSLGGSLAGLRELFF
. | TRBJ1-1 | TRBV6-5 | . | TGTGCCAGCAGTTACTGGGGGGCAGACACTGAAGCTTTCTTT | CASSYWGADTEAFF
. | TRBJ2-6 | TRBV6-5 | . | TGTGCCAGCAGTTACTCCCGCTCTGGGGCCAACGTCCTGACTTTC | CASSYSRSGANVLTF
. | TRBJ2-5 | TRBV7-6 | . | TGTGCCAGCAGCATACCCGCCCTCCGGGGCCGGCAAGAGACCCAGTACTTC | CASSIPALRGRQETQYF
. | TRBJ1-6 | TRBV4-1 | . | TGCGCCAGCAGCCAATGGGGATGGCAGGGTGATTCACCCCTCCACTTT | CASSQWGWQGDSPLHF
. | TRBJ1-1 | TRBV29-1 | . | TGCAGCGTTGTGAGAGACGCTAACACTGAAGCTTTCTTT | CSVVRDANTEAFF
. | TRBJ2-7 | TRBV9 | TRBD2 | TGTGCCAGCAGCGTAGGGCTAGCGGGAGGTTTCTACGAGCAGTACTTC | CASSVGLAGGFYEQYF
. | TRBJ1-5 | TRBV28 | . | TGTGCCAGCAGAACCGGGACAAAGAATCAGCCCCAGCATTTT | CASRTGTKNQPQHF
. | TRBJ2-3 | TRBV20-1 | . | TGCAGTGCTATAGTGGGACTGCGGTATTTT | CSAIVGLRYF
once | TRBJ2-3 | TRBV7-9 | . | TGTGCCAGCAGCCTTCGGGGGACCCCCCCTTTCACAGATACGCAGTATTTT | CASSLRGTPPFTDTQYF
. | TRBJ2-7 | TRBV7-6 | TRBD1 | TGTGCCAGCAGGGCAGGGGGCTCCTACGAGCAGTACTTC | CASRAGGSYEQYF
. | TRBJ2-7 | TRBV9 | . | TGTGCCAGCAGCGTAGCTGATCGGGACTACGAGCAGTACTTC | CASSVADRDYEQYF
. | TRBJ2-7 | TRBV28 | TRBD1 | TGTGCCAGCAGTTTACGGGGCAGGGGGAACTACGAGCAGTACTTC | CASSLRGRGNYEQYF
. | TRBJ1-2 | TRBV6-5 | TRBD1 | TGTGCCAGCAGTTACTCGAACAGGGGGCCCGACTATGGCTACACCTTC | CASSYSNRGPDYGYTF
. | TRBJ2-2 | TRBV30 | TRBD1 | TGTGCCTGGACAATGACAGGGCTGTGGACCGGGGAGCTGTTTTTT | CAWTMTGLWTGELFF
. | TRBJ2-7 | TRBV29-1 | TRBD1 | TGCAGCGTTGAAACAGGGGAGTACGAGCAGTACTTC | CSVETGEYEQYF
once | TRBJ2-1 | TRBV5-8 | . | TGTGCCAGCAGCATTTCTAGTAATTTTCCCCCCTACAATGAGCAGTTCTTC | CASSISSNFPPYNEQFF
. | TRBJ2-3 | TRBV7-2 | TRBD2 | TGTGCCAGCAGCTTAATGACGGGAGGAGATACGCAGTATTTT | CASSLMTGGDTQYF
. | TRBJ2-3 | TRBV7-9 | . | TGTGCCAGCAGCTTATATGGGACGGGAGTCCCAGATACGCAGTATTTT | CASSLYGTGVPDTQYF
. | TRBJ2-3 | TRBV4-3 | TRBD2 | TGCGCCAGCAGCCGGTCGGGGACAGGGGGACTAGCGGGAGGAAGCACAGATACGCAGTATTTT | CASSRSGTGGLAGGSTDTQYF